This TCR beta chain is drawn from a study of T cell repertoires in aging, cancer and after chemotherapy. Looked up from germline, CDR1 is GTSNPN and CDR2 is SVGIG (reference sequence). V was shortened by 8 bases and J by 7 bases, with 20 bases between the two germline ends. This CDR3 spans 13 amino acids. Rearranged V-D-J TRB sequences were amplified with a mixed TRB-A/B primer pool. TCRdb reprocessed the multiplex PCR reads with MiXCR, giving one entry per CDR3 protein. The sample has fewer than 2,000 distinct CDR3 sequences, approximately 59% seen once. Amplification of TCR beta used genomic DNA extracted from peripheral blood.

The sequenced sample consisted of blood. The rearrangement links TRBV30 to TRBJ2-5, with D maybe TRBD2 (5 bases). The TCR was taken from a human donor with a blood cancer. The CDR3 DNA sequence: TGTGCCCTGGTCGGCGGGCACGGAGCGACCCAGTACTTC. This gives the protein CALVGGHGATQYF.